This is a list of T cell receptor beta chains from one sample in a study of blood T cell repertoires in COVID-19. Sequencing was performed with immunoSEQ multiplex PCR; in TCRdb, only in-frame clones are kept and a portion is missing. The sample carries 380,000 or so clones, about 80% recorded once. The sample comprised peripheral blood. The receptors shown here come from a human donor with acute or convalescent COVID-19. The donor label of this sample is uncertain. Each CDR3 is given with its conserved first and last residue. The order of the fields is D gene, clone size, V gene, J gene, CDR3 DNA, CDR3 protein. The D gene is left open where the match is weak. Clone size is not always given. Where it is, it says once, few, many or a class for expanded clones.

D gene: NA; clone size: NA; V gene: TRBV5-1; J gene: TRBJ1-6; CDR3 DNA: TGCGCCAGCAGCTTGGTTCTGAATTCACCCCTCCACTTT; CDR3 protein: CASSLVLNSPLHF
D gene: NA; clone size: NA; V gene: TRBV16; J gene: TRBJ1-1; CDR3 DNA: TGTGCCAGCAGCCAAAGCGGGAATCTCGGCACTGAAGCTTTCTTT; CDR3 protein: CASSQSGNLGTEAFF
D gene: NA; clone size: NA; V gene: TRBV30; J gene: TRBJ2-5; CDR3 DNA: TGTGCCTGGAGTGTACGCCGGGGTTTGGGGACCCAGTACTTC; CDR3 protein: CAWSVRRGLGTQYF
D gene: TRBD1; clone size: few; V gene: TRBV6-5; J gene: TRBJ1-5; CDR3 DNA: TGTGCCAGCATCCCGGACAGGGACACTCAGCCCCAGCATTTT; CDR3 protein: CASIPDRDTQPQHF
D gene: TRBD1; clone size: NA; V gene: TRBV4-1; J gene: TRBJ1-1; CDR3 DNA: TGCGCCAGCAGTCGGACAGGGACGGAAGCTTTCTTT; CDR3 protein: CASSRTGTEAFF
D gene: NA; clone size: NA; V gene: TRBV7-9; J gene: TRBJ2-3; CDR3 DNA: TGTGCCAGCGGAGACCCTGGGGGGACAGATACGCAGTATTTT; CDR3 protein: CASGDPGGTDTQYF
D gene: NA; clone size: NA; V gene: TRBV15; J gene: TRBJ2-1; CDR3 DNA: TGTGCCACCAGCAGAGCCCCTCCGGATGAGCAGTTCTTC; CDR3 protein: CATSRAPPDEQFF
D gene: NA; clone size: once; V gene: TRBV18; J gene: TRBJ1-2; CDR3 DNA: TGTGCCAGCTCAGGGCAGGGGAACTATGGCTACACCTTC; CDR3 protein: CASSGQGNYGYTF
D gene: TRBD1; clone size: once; V gene: TRBV19; J gene: TRBJ2-1; CDR3 DNA: TGTGCCACCAACCGCCGGGACAGGGGATCCTACAATGAGCAGTTCTTC; CDR3 protein: CATNRRDRGSYNEQFF
D gene: NA; clone size: NA; V gene: TRBV6-5; J gene: TRBJ1-4; CDR3 DNA: TGTGCCAGCAGTCTACAGTATAATGAAAAACTGTTTTTT; CDR3 protein: CASSLQYNEKLFF
D gene: NA; clone size: NA; V gene: TRBV30; J gene: TRBJ2-7; CDR3 DNA: TGTGCCTGCGATAAGGGACTTCCTCCCAACGAGCAGTACTTC; CDR3 protein: CACDKGLPPNEQYF
D gene: NA; clone size: NA; V gene: TRBV19; J gene: TRBJ1-1; CDR3 DNA: TGTGCCAGTATACAGGTCGGCAACACTGAAGCTTTCTTT; CDR3 protein: CASIQVGNTEAFF
D gene: TRBD1; clone size: NA; V gene: TRBV27; J gene: TRBJ2-7; CDR3 DNA: TGTGCCAGCCGAAGGGGACAGGGCTCCTACGAGCAGTACTTC; CDR3 protein: CASRRGQGSYEQYF
D gene: NA; clone size: NA; V gene: TRBV7-6; J gene: TRBJ2-1; CDR3 DNA: TGTGCCAGCAGCTCCCGTATTCGGAGCTCCTACAATGAGCAGTTCTTC; CDR3 protein: CASSSRIRSSYNEQFF
D gene: TRBD2; clone size: NA; V gene: TRBV5-1; J gene: TRBJ2-3; CDR3 DNA: TGCGCCAGCAGCTCCCCGGGACTATCCGATACGCAGTATTTT; CDR3 protein: CASSSPGLSDTQYF
D gene: NA; clone size: NA; V gene: TRBV5-1; J gene: TRBJ2-2; CDR3 DNA: TGCGCCAGCAGCCCGTCGGGCCTCAGGGCCGGGGAGCTGTTTTTT; CDR3 protein: CASSPSGLRAGELFF
D gene: NA; clone size: many; V gene: TRBV6-5; J gene: TRBJ2-7; CDR3 DNA: TGTGCCAGCAGTTACTTGGGCTCTGAGGAGCAGTACTTC; CDR3 protein: CASSYLGSEEQYF
D gene: TRBD2; clone size: NA; V gene: TRBV6-5; J gene: TRBJ2-1; CDR3 DNA: TGTGCCACCTCTCCCAGAGCGGGGGGACGGAATGAGCAGTTCTTC; CDR3 protein: CATSPRAGGRNEQFF
D gene: NA; clone size: NA; V gene: TRBV11-2; J gene: TRBJ2-5; CDR3 DNA: TGTGCCAGCAGCACCATAACTAGGGCCGGAAAAGAGACCCAGTACTTC; CDR3 protein: CASSTITRAGKETQYF
D gene: NA; clone size: NA; V gene: TRBV3-1/TRBV3-2; J gene: TRBJ2-7; CDR3 DNA: TGTGCCAGCAGTCGATCCTTAGCGGAGTACTACGAGCAGTACTTC; CDR3 protein: CASSRSLAEYYEQYF
D gene: NA; clone size: NA; V gene: TRBV27; J gene: TRBJ1-3; CDR3 DNA: TGTGCCAGCAGTAGAACCACAGGGTCCGTTCCTGGAAACACCATATATTTT; CDR3 protein: CASSRTTGSVPGNTIYF
D gene: TRBD1; clone size: NA; V gene: TRBV27; J gene: TRBJ1-2; CDR3 DNA: TGTGCCAGCGGGACAGGGGGCCCTGGCTATGGCTACACCTTC; CDR3 protein: CASGTGGPGYGYTF
D gene: NA; clone size: NA; V gene: TRBV5-1; J gene: TRBJ2-3; CDR3 DNA: TGCGCCAGCAGCTTGTCTTCGTTCGCTACGACAGATACGCAGTATTTT; CDR3 protein: CASSLSSFATTDTQYF
D gene: NA; clone size: few; V gene: TRBV30; J gene: TRBJ1-1; CDR3 DNA: TGTGCCTGGAGTGACTTTAGGAACACTGAAGCTTTCTTT; CDR3 protein: CAWSDFRNTEAFF
D gene: TRBD2; clone size: NA; V gene: TRBV7-2; J gene: TRBJ2-7; CDR3 DNA: TGTGCCAGCAGCGCTGGACTAGCCTCCAACTACGAGCAGTACTTC; CDR3 protein: CASSAGLASNYEQYF
D gene: NA; clone size: NA; V gene: TRBV5-1; J gene: TRBJ2-3; CDR3 DNA: TGCGCCAGCAGCTTGGCTCTGATTAGCGGCGGCACAGATACGCAGTATTTT; CDR3 protein: CASSLALISGGTDTQYF
D gene: NA; clone size: few; V gene: TRBV24-1; J gene: TRBJ2-1; CDR3 DNA: TGTGCCACCAGTGACACTTTCTACAATGAGCAGTTCTTC; CDR3 protein: CATSDTFYNEQFF
D gene: TRBD2; clone size: NA; V gene: TRBV19; J gene: TRBJ2-5; CDR3 DNA: TGTGCCAGTAGTCTACGGAGGAGCGGGGACCAGTACTTC; CDR3 protein: CASSLRRSGDQYF
D gene: NA; clone size: NA; V gene: TRBV5-5; J gene: TRBJ2-3; CDR3 DNA: TGTGCCAGCGGGAATGAGCGGAGGAGCACAGATACGCAGTATTTT; CDR3 protein: CASGNERRSTDTQYF
D gene: TRBD2; clone size: NA; V gene: TRBV4-1; J gene: TRBJ2-7; CDR3 DNA: TGCGCCAGCAGCCAAACTGGGACTAGCGGACCTTACGAGCAGTACTTC; CDR3 protein: CASSQTGTSGPYEQYF
D gene: NA; clone size: few; V gene: TRBV21-1; J gene: TRBJ1-6; CDR3 DNA: TGTGCCAGCAGCAAAGATCAGGCAGGGGTTAGTACACCCCTCCACTTT; CDR3 protein: CASSKDQAGVSTPLHF
D gene: TRBD1; clone size: NA; V gene: TRBV28; J gene: TRBJ1-5; CDR3 DNA: TGTGCCAGCAGCCCGAGGGGGCGGGTTGGTCAGCCCCAGCATTTT; CDR3 protein: CASSPRGRVGQPQHF
D gene: TRBD1; clone size: once; V gene: TRBV10-3; J gene: TRBJ2-7; CDR3 DNA: TGTGCCATCAGTGACTCCGGGACAGGGCTCTACGAGCAGTACTTC; CDR3 protein: CAISDSGTGLYEQYF
D gene: NA; clone size: NA; V gene: TRBV19; J gene: TRBJ1-6; CDR3 DNA: TGTGCCAGTAGTAACTACGGGAACACTCGTGGGGATTTGACCCTCCACTTT; CDR3 protein: CASSNYGNTRGDLTLHF
D gene: NA; clone size: NA; V gene: TRBV12-3/TRBV12-4; J gene: TRBJ1-1; CDR3 DNA: TGTGCCAGCAGTTTAGCCCAGGACAGCGAAGCTTTCTTT; CDR3 protein: CASSLAQDSEAFF
D gene: NA; clone size: NA; V gene: TRBV4-2; J gene: TRBJ1-5; CDR3 DNA: TGTGCCAGCAGCCAAGATCTTAGTCAGCCCCAGCATTTT; CDR3 protein: CASSQDLSQPQHF
D gene: NA; clone size: NA; V gene: TRBV19; J gene: TRBJ1-1; CDR3 DNA: TGTGCCAGTAGCCACAGGGAGCGGACTGAAGCTTTCTTT; CDR3 protein: CASSHRERTEAFF
D gene: TRBD2; clone size: NA; V gene: TRBV4-1; J gene: TRBJ2-1; CDR3 DNA: TGCGCCAGCAGCCAGGGACTAGCGAGGCTCAATGAGCAGTTCTTC; CDR3 protein: CASSQGLARLNEQFF
D gene: NA; clone size: NA; V gene: TRBV21-1; J gene: TRBJ2-1; CDR3 DNA: TGTGCCAGCAGCAAAGAAGCGTTTGACAGGGTATCCCACAATGAGCAGTTCTTC; CDR3 protein: CASSKEAFDRVSHNEQFF
D gene: NA; clone size: once; V gene: TRBV5-1; J gene: TRBJ2-4; CDR3 DNA: TGCGCCAGCAGCTTGGGGGAGCCAGAAAACATTCAGTACTTC; CDR3 protein: CASSLGEPENIQYF
D gene: NA; clone size: NA; V gene: TRBV2; J gene: TRBJ2-1; CDR3 DNA: TGTGCCAGCAGCGACGCAGGGAACTTTGAGCAGTTCTTC; CDR3 protein: CASSDAGNFEQFF
D gene: TRBD2; clone size: NA; V gene: TRBV30; J gene: TRBJ2-7; CDR3 DNA: TGTGCCTGGAGTATTAGCGGGGGTTTGTACGAGCAGTACTTC; CDR3 protein: CAWSISGGLYEQYF
D gene: NA; clone size: NA; V gene: TRBV6-5; J gene: TRBJ1-4; CDR3 DNA: TGTGCCAGTATTCAGGCCCACGGGGATAATGAAAAACTGTTTTTT; CDR3 protein: CASIQAHGDNEKLFF
D gene: NA; clone size: NA; V gene: TRBV3-1/TRBV3-2; J gene: TRBJ1-2; CDR3 DNA: TGTGCCAGCAGCCTGGAGGTTTTCTATGGCTACACCTTC; CDR3 protein: CASSLEVFYGYTF
D gene: NA; clone size: NA; V gene: TRBV6-4; J gene: TRBJ1-1; CDR3 DNA: TGTGCCAGCAGTGACAGGGGCGAGACTGAAGCTTTCTTT; CDR3 protein: CASSDRGETEAFF
D gene: NA; clone size: NA; V gene: TRBV7-9; J gene: TRBJ1-1; CDR3 DNA: TGTGCCAGCAGGTCCGGGACACCGAACACTGAAGCTTTCTTT; CDR3 protein: CASRSGTPNTEAFF
D gene: NA; clone size: NA; V gene: TRBV11-2; J gene: TRBJ2-5; CDR3 DNA: TGTGCCAGCAGCAAGGACAGTTTGGAGACCCAGTACTTC; CDR3 protein: CASSKDSLETQYF
D gene: TRBD2; clone size: NA; V gene: TRBV4-2; J gene: TRBJ2-5; CDR3 DNA: TGTGCCAGCAGCCAAGGGTTGACGGGGGGAGGCGGGGAGACCCAGTACTTC; CDR3 protein: CASSQGLTGGGGETQYF
D gene: TRBD1; clone size: NA; V gene: TRBV6-4; J gene: TRBJ1-1; CDR3 DNA: TGTGCTAGCAGGGGGGGAGGGGGAACTGAAGCTTTCTTT; CDR3 protein: CASRGGGGTEAFF
D gene: NA; clone size: few; V gene: TRBV6-5; J gene: TRBJ2-1; CDR3 DNA: TGTGCCAGCAGTTTCAAGACAGCAACCGGTTACAATGAGCAGTTCTTC; CDR3 protein: CASSFKTATGYNEQFF
D gene: TRBD1; clone size: NA; V gene: TRBV7-9; J gene: TRBJ1-4; CDR3 DNA: TGTGCCAGCAGCTTCCGGGGACAGGGAGCAACTAATGAAAAACTGTTTTTT; CDR3 protein: CASSFRGQGATNEKLFF
D gene: NA; clone size: few; V gene: TRBV10-3; J gene: TRBJ1-5; CDR3 DNA: TGTGCCATCAGTGAGTCGGGGCGGCCCCAGCATTTT; CDR3 protein: CAISESGRPQHF
D gene: NA; clone size: NA; V gene: TRBV3-1/TRBV3-2; J gene: TRBJ1-6; CDR3 DNA: TGTGCCAGCAGCCCTCGGGGCCCGGGACTGTACCTCCCACCCCTCCACTTT; CDR3 protein: CASSPRGPGLYLPPLHF
D gene: TRBD1; clone size: few; V gene: TRBV3-1/TRBV3-2; J gene: TRBJ2-7; CDR3 DNA: TGTGCCAGCAGCCTCATCGGACAGGGTGGCGAGCAGTACTTC; CDR3 protein: CASSLIGQGGEQYF
D gene: TRBD1; clone size: NA; V gene: TRBV6-5; J gene: TRBJ1-5; CDR3 DNA: TGTGCCACCGCCGGGACAGGGGTGCCTCAGCCCCAGCATTTT; CDR3 protein: CATAGTGVPQPQHF